This TCR beta chain was found in a study of regulatory T cells in long-lasting Graves disease. The time point: newly diagnosed GD, antithyroid drugs for less than 3 months. Construction of the TCR library relied on RNA isolated from PBMCs. Relying on iRepertoire HTBI primers and Arm-PCR of CDR3 regions, the team built TCR beta libraries. TCRdb processed the multiplex PCR reads anew with MiXCR; each CDR3 protein has one entry. This sample has 530,000 or so distinct CDR3 sequences, with roughly 13% found just once. The CDR3 contains 17 residues. Germline V gene sequence: CDR1 LGHNA, CDR2 YNFKEQ. The V and J ends lost 0 bases and 2 bases respectively, with 15 bases between them. The same data also contributed to another study, on T cells in Graves' hyperthyroidism and ophthalmopathy. That source reports: Primed by the HTBI set, a first-round RT-PCR was run on the TCR CDR3. In the blood, most expanded thyroid clonotypes above 0.001 appeared as well.

The sequencing used peripheral blood mononuclear cells (PBMCs), collected at new diagnosis, from a patient treated with antithyroid drugs. The chain joins TRBV4-2 to TRBJ2-3; tentatively, D is TRBD2 (6 bases). The TCR originated in a man aged 25-45 years with Graves disease. As DNA, the CDR3 is TGTGCCAGCAGCCAAGATGGGTCGGGGACTCCCACAGATACGCAGTATTTT. Translation gives CASSQDGSGTPTDTQYF.